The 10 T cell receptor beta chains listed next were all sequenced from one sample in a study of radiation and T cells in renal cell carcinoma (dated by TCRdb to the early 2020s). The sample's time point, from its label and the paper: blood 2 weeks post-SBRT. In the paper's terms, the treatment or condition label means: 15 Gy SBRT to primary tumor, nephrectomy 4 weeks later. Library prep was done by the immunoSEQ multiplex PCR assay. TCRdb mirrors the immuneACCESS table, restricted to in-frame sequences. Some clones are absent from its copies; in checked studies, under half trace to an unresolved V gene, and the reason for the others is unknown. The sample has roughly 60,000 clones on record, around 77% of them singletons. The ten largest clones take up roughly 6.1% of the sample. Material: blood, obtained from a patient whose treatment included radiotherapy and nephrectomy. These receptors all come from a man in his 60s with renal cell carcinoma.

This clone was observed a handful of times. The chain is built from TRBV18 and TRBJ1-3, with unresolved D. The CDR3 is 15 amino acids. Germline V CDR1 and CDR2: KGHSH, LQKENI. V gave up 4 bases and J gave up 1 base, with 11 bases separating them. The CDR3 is CASSRPPGSGNTIYF. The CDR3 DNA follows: TGTGCCAGCTCACGACCTCCAGGATCTGGAAACACCATATATTTT.

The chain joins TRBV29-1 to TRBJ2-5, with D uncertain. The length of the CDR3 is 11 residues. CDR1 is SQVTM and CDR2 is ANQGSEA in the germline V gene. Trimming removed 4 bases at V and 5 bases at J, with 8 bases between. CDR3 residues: CSVATVETQYF. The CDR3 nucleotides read TGCAGCGTTGCAACAGTGGAGACCCAGTACTTC.

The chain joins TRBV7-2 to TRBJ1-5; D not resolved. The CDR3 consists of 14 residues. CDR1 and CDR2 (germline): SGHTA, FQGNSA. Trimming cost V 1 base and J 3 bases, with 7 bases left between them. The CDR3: CASSLVGNNQPQHF. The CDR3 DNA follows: TGTGCCAGCAGCTTAGTGGGAAACAATCAGCCCCAGCATTTT.

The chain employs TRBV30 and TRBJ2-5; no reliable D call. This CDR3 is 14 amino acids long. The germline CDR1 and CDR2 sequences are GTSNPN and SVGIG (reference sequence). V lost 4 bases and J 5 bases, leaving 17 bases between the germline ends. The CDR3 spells CAWNDGPLGETQYF. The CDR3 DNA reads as TGTGCCTGGAACGATGGGCCCTTAGGGGAGACCCAGTACTTC.

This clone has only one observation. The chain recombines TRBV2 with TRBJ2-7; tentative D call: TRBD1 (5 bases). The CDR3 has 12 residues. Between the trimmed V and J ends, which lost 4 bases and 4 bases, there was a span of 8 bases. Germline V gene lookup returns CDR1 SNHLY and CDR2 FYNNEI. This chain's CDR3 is CASSVQGYEQYV. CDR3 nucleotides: TGTGCCAGCAGTGTTCAGGGTTACGAGCAGTACGTC.

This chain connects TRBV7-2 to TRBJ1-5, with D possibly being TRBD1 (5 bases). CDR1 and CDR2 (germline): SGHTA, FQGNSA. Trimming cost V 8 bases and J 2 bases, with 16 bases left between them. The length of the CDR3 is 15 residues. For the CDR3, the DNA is TGTGCCAGCCGCCGGGACGCTGGTGGCAATCAGCCCCAGCATTTT. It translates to CASRRDAGGNQPQHF.

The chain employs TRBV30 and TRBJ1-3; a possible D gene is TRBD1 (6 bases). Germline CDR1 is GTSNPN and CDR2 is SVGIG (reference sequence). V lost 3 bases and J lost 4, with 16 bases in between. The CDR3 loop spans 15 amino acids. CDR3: CAWSEQGTWGNTIYF. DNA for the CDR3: TGTGCCTGGAGCGAACAGGGTACTTGGGGAAACACCATATATTTT.

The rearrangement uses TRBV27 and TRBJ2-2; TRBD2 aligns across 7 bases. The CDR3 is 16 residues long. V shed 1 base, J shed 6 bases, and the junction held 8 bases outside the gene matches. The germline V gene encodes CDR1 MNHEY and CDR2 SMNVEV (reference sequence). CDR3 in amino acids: CASSLLGGNGAGELFF. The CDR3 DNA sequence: TGTGCCAGCAGTTTATTGGGGGGGAATGGGGCCGGGGAGCTGTTTTTT.

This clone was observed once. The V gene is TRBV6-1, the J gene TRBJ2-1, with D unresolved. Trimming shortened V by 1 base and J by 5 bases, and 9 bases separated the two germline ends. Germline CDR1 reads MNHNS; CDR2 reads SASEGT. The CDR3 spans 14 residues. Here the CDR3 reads CASSEVLLNNEQFF. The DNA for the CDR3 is TGTGCCAGCAGTGAAGTCCTACTGAACAATGAGCAGTTCTTC.

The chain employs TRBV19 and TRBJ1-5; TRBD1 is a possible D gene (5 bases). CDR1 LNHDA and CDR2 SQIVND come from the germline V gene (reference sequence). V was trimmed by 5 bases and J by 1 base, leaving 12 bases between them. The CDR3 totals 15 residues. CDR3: CASSGLGGSNQPQHF. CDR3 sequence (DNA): TGTGCCAGTAGTGGTCTGGGGGGGAGCAATCAGCCCCAGCATTTT. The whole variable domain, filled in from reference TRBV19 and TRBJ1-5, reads DGGITQSPKYLFRKEGQNVTLSCEQNLNHDAMYWYRQDPGQGLRLIYYSQIVNDFQKGDIAEGYSVSREKKESFPLTVTSAQKNPTAFYLCASSGLGGSNQPQHFGDGTRLSIL.